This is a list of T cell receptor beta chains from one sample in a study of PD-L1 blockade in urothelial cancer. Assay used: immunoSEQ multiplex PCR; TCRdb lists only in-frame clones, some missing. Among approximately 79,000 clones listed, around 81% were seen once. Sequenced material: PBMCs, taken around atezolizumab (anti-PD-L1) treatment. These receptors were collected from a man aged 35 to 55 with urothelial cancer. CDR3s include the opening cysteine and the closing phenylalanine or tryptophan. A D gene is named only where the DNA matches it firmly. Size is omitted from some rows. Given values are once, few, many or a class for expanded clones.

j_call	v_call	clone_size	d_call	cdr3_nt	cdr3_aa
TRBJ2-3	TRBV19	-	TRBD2	TGTGCCAGTAGTATAGTAGGACTAGCGGGAACAGATACGCAGTATTTT	CASSIVGLAGTDTQYF
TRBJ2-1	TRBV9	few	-	TGTGCCAGCAGCGCCGGTAGCGGTTCCTCCTACAATGAGCAGTTCTTC	CASSAGSGSSYNEQFF
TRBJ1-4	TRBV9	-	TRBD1	TGTGCCAGCAGCGGCCCCGGGGCAGGGGGCGAAAAACTGTTTTTT	CASSGPGAGGEKLFF
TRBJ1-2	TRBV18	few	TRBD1	TGTGCCAGCTCACCGACGAAGGACAGGGTAGGGGGCTATGGCTACACCTTC	CASSPTKDRVGGYGYTF
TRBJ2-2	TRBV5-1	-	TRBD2	TGCGCCAGCAGCTGGCTAGCGGGGAACACCGGGGAGCTGTTTTTT	CASSWLAGNTGELFF
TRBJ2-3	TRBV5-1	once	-	TGCGCCAGCAGCCCCGCGGGTGACACAGATACGCAGTATTTT	CASSPAGDTDTQYF
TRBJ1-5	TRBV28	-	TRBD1	TGTGCCAGCAGTTTATACCGGGACAGTAATCAGCCCCAGCATTTT	CASSLYRDSNQPQHF
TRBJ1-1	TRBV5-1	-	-	TGCGCCAGCAGCTTGGGAAGGGGGAACACTGAAGCTTTCTTT	CASSLGRGNTEAFF
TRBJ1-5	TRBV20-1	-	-	TGCAGTGCTCCTTTGGGGAGGTCCCAGCATTTT	CSAPLGRSQHF
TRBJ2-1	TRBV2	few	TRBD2	TGTGCCAGCAGTGAAGGACTAGCGCAGTTCTTC	CASSEGLAQFF
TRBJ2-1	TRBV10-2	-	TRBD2	TGCGCCAGCAGGGGACGACTAGCGGGATGGTATGAGCAGTTCTTC	CASRGRLAGWYEQFF
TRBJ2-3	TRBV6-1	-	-	TGTGCCAGCAGTGACACCTACAGGGGGGGGACAGATACGCAGTATTTT	CASSDTYRGGTDTQYF
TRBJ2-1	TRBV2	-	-	TGTGCCAGCAGGGGCTCGTTGGGCCGGGGTCAGTTCTTC	CASRGSLGRGQFF
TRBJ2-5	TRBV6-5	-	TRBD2	TGTGCCAGCAGTTCGGGACTAGGGGGGGAGACCCAGTACTTC	CASSSGLGGETQYF
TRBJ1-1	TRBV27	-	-	TGTGCCAGCAGTCCCCGACAGGCGCGCGTTGAAGCTTTCTTT	CASSPRQARVEAFF
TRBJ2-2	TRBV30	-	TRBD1	TGTGCCTGGAAGTTGTACGGGACAGTCACGACCGGGGAGCTGTTTTTT	CAWKLYGTVTTGELFF
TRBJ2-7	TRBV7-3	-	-	TGTGCCAGCAGCTTAGGGGGTTTGGGGGCGAAGCAGTACTTC	CASSLGGLGAKQYF
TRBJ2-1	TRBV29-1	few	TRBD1	TGCAGCGTTTTTTCGGGACAGGGATATCATGAGCAGTTCTTC	CSVFSGQGYHEQFF
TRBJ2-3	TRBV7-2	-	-	TGTGCCAGCAGCCCTGAAGGGACTCTAAGAGATACGCAGTATTTT	CASSPEGTLRDTQYF
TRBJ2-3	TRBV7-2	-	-	TGTGCCAGCAGCTTTGGGGGGTCAGATACGCAGTATTTT	CASSFGGSDTQYF
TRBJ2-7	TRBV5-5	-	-	TGTGCCAGCAGCTTAGGCTACGGGTCCTACGAGCAGTACTTC	CASSLGYGSYEQYF
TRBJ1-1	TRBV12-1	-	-	TGTGCCAGCAGCTTAACATGGACTATTTATGGGTTGAACACTGAAGCTTTCTTT	CASSLTWTIYGLNTEAFF
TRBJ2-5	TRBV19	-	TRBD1	TGTGCCAGTAGTCGGACAGGGGGCGCGGAGACCCAGTACTTC	CASSRTGGAETQYF
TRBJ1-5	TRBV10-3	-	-	TGTGCCTCGACAAACTCGTGGCAGCAGCCCCAGCATTTT	CASTNSWQQPQHF
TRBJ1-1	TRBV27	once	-	TGTGCCAGCAGTTCTTACCCTCAGGGATTAACGAACACTGAAGCTTTCTTT	CASSSYPQGLTNTEAFF
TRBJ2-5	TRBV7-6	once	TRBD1	TGTGCCAGCAGCTCAGACGGGACAGGGCTCCAAGAGACCCAGTACTTC	CASSSDGTGLQETQYF
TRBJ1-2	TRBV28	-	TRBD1	TGTGCCAGCAGTCTCCGAAGGGACAGGGGGCGGAGTGGCTACACCTTC	CASSLRRDRGRSGYTF
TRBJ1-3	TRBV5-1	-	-	TGCGCCAGCAGCGTCCAGGGAGGTGGAAACACCATATATTTT	CASSVQGGGNTIYF
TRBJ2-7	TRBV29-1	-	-	TGCAGCGTTGAGGCTCCCGGCCGGAGCTACGAGCAGTACTTC	CSVEAPGRSYEQYF
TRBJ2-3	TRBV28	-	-	TGTGCCGGAGGACAGAGCACAGATACGCAGTATTTT	CAGGQSTDTQYF
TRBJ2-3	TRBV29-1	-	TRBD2	TGCAGCGGTCGAGCGGGAGTAAGCACAGATACGCAGTATTTT	CSGRAGVSTDTQYF
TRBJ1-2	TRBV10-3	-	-	TGTGCCATCAGTGAAGGCAGGGCCATTACTAACTATGGCTACACCTTC	CAISEGRAITNYGYTF
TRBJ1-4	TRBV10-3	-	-	TGTGCCATCAGTGAGCCTCCGGGCGGGGGTGAAAAACTGTTTTTT	CAISEPPGGGEKLFF
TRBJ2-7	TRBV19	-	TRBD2	TGTGCCAGTAGTGTTCTAGCGGGAGTAGGTCGGGGCGAGCAGTACTTC	CASSVLAGVGRGEQYF
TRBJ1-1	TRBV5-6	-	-	TGTGCCAGCAGCCGCCTGGACAGGAACACTGAAGCTTTCTTT	CASSRLDRNTEAFF
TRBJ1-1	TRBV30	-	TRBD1	TGTGCCGGGGGGACAGGGGGGAACACTGAAGCTTTCTTT	CAGGTGGNTEAFF
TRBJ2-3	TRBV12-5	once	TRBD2	TGTGCTAGTGGTTTGACAAAATCGACTAGCGGGAAGGAAGATACGCAGTATTTT	CASGLTKSTSGKEDTQYF
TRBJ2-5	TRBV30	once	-	TGTGCCTGGAGTGGAGTTGTGGAGACCCAGTACTTC	CAWSGVVETQYF
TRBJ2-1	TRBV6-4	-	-	TGTGCCAGCAGCGCCAGTTATCCCAATTACAATGAGCAGTTCTTC	CASSASYPNYNEQFF
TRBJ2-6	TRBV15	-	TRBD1	TGTGCCACCAGCAGGGGACCAGGGGGCTCTGGGGCCAACGTCCTGACTTTC	CATSRGPGGSGANVLTF
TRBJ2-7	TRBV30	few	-	TGTGCCTGCCCCTTTACAGGGGGGGACGAGCAGTACTTC	CACPFTGGDEQYF